Each of the 32 T cell receptor beta chains below was sequenced from the same sample in a study of cytomegalovirus exposure and HLA in healthy donors. 13 Jbeta primers and 60 Vbeta primers were used for the PCR. TCRdb's copy holds only in-frame clones and misses some; the assay was immunoSEQ multiplex PCR. The table has about 140,000 clones, about 82% seen once; the top ten hold roughly 3.4%. Sequenced: PBMCs. These receptors originate from a male donor in good health and CMV-seronegative.

The J gene is TRBJ2-7, the V gene TRBV6-5, with 7 nucleotides matching TRBD1. The CDR3 totals 15 residues. V gave up 0 bases and J gave up 5 bases; unmatched junction bases: 7. Germline CDR1 and CDR2: MNHEY and SVGAGI. CDR3 DNA sequence: TGTGCCAGCAGTTACTCCCCGACAGGGAGTGACGAGCAGTACTTC. The encoded protein is CASSYSPTGSDEQYF.

This chain links TRBV2 with TRBJ1-2; D perhaps matches TRBD1 (6 bases). CDR1 SNHLY and CDR2 FYNNEI come from the germline V gene. V lost 5 bases and J lost 0, with 10 bases in between. The CDR3 has 14 amino acids. CDR3 in DNA: TGTGCCAGCAGTCGACAGGTAGCTAACTATGGCTACACCTTC. Protein sequence: CASSRQVANYGYTF.

The chain uses TRBV4-2 and TRBJ2-2, with 11 positions matching TRBD1. CDR3 length: 17 residues. Germline V lookup: CDR1 LGHNA, CDR2 YNFKEQ. Germline trimming cut 0 bases from V and 7 bases from J; bases unmatched to any gene: 7. The CDR3 DNA reads TGTGCCAGCAGCCAAGAGGGGACAGGGGGGCTTGACGGGGAGCTGTTTTTT. Translation: CASSQEGTGGLDGELFF.

The genes are TRBV5-8 and TRBJ1-5, with 8 bases that match TRBD1. With V trimmed by 7 bases and J by 5 bases, 11 bases remained unmatched. The CDR3 loop spans 15 amino acids. The germline CDR1 and CDR2 sequences are SGHTS and YDEGEE. This CDR3 reads CASRPSGQGDQPQHF. CDR3 nucleotides: TGTGCCAGCCGCCCCTCTGGACAGGGCGATCAGCCCCAGCATTTT.

The chain is built from TRBV7-9 and TRBJ1-2, with TRBD1 matching over 8 bases. V lost 1 base and J lost 8; bases outside the gene matches: 6. Germline-derived CDR1 and CDR2 are SEHNR and FQNEAQ (reference sequence). The CDR3 runs to 14 residues. CDR3 coding DNA: TGTGCCAGCAGCTTAGAGACAGGGGCAAACGGCTACACCTTC. Protein: CASSLETGANGYTF.

The chain is built from TRBV6-1 and TRBJ2-1, with D hard to call. The CDR3 has 12 residues. In germline, CDR1 is MNHNS, CDR2 SASEGT. The germline V and J ends were trimmed by 3 bases and 13 bases, with 13 bases remaining between them. CDR3 bases: TGTGCCAGCAGTGATTCCACCGTACATCAGTTCTTC. Its protein product is CASSDSTVHQFF.

The V call is TRBV7-4, the J call TRBJ1-4; TRBD1 might be the D (5 bases). The ends were cut back, 1 base at V and 6 bases at J, with 12 bases in the middle. The CDR3 length is 15 residues. Germline CDR1 is SGHVT and CDR2 is SQSDAQ. Here the CDR3 DNA reads TGTGCCAGCAGCTTAGTAAGGGGTTATCATGAAAAACTGTTTTTT. The encoded protein is CASSLVRGYHEKLFF. Full variable domain (missing parts from reference TRBV7-4 and TRBJ1-4): GAGVSQSPRYKVAKRGRDVALRCDSISGHVTLYWYRQTLGQGSEVLTYSQSDAQRDKSGRPSGRFSAERPERSVSTLKIQRTEQGDSAVYLCASSLVRGYHEKLFFGSGTQLSVL.

The chain carries TRBV5-1 and TRBJ2-6; no reliable D call. Trimming removed 1 base at V and 1 base at J, with 9 bases between. This CDR3 has 16 residues. The germline CDR1 and CDR2 sequences are SGHRS and YFSETQ. CDR3 in amino acids: CASSLFGQSGANVLTF. The CDR3, as DNA: TGCGCCAGCAGCTTGTTTGGGCAGTCTGGGGCCAACGTCCTGACTTTC.

In regard to this clone: Relative to the germline gene, one junction end is altered; a read error may explain this. The chain employs TRBV7-9 and TRBJ1-1; 8 bases align to TRBD1. CDR3 length: 16 residues. Germline-derived CDR1 and CDR2 are SEHNR and FQNEAQ (reference sequence). The CDR3 reads CSSSPDRGGMNTEAFF. In DNA form, the CDR3 reads TGTTCCAGCAGCCCCGACAGGGGTGGGATGAACACTGAAGCTTTCTTT.

V usage is TRBV10-2 and J usage is TRBJ1-5; TRBD1 matches 7 bases. This CDR3 comprises 14 residues. The V segment lost 2 bases and the J segment 5 bases; nucleotides outside the gene matches: 3. Germline V CDR1 and CDR2: WSHSY, SAAADI. CDR3 in DNA: TGCGCCAGCAGTGAGCCAGGGACAGATCAGCCCCAGCATTTT. It is translated as CASSEPGTDQPQHF.

V usage is TRBV7-9 and J usage is TRBJ2-4, with D perhaps matching TRBD2 (6 bases). V was trimmed by 4 bases and J by 0 bases, leaving 19 bases between them. The V gene's germline CDR1 is SEHNR and CDR2 FQNEAQ (reference sequence). The CDR3 extends over 18 amino acids. The chain's CDR3 is CASSSYTGTFPAKNIQYF. CDR3 DNA sequence: TGTGCCAGCAGCTCCTACACCGGGACTTTTCCAGCCAAAAACATTCAGTACTTC.

This clone was picked up a small number of times. The chain is built from TRBV6-1 and TRBJ2-1, with D tentatively TRBD2 (5 bases). V lost 6 bases and J 3 bases, leaving 9 bases between the germline ends. CDR1 is MNHNS and CDR2 is SASEGT in the germline V gene. The CDR3 runs 13 residues. The CDR3 loop is CASSIRDYNEQFF. CDR3 sequence (DNA): TGTGCCAGCAGCATCCGGGACTACAATGAGCAGTTCTTC.

This clone has more than one count but fewer than ten. The chain uses TRBV7-9 and TRBJ2-7; TRBD1 is a possible D gene (5 bases). V lost 0 bases, J lost 1 base, and 10 bases lay in between. This CDR3 comprises 15 residues. CDR1 is SEHNR and CDR2 is FQNEAQ in the germline V gene (reference sequence). CDR3 amino acids: CASSLAPTVSYEQYF. DNA for the CDR3: TGTGCCAGCAGCTTAGCCCCGACAGTGTCCTACGAGCAGTACTTC.

The chain combines TRBV29-1 with TRBJ2-7; no firm D call. CDR3 size: 13 residues. Trimming took off 7 bases at V and 0 bases at J, with 13 bases between the two ends. The V gene's germline CDR1 is SQVTM and CDR2 ANQGSEA. In DNA, the CDR3 is TGCAGCGCTCGTAGCCGAAGCTCCTACGAGCAGTACTTC. This codes for CSARSRSSYEQYF.

The V and J genes are TRBV6-5 and TRBJ2-1; TRBD2 matches 7 bases. The CDR3 extends over 14 amino acids. The trim removed 8 bases at V and 1 base at J, leaving 5 bases unmatched. Germline CDR1 MNHEY, CDR2 SVGAGI. The chain's CDR3 is CASLSGGSYNEQFF. The CDR3 coding sequence is TGTGCCAGCTTGTCGGGGGGTTCCTACAATGAGCAGTTCTTC.

The chain recombines TRBV4-1 with TRBJ1-1, with D maybe TRBD1 (5 bases). Germline CDR1 MGHRA, CDR2 YSYEKL. The CDR3 runs to 14 residues. With 6 bases removed from V and 0 bases from J, the gap between germline ends came to 11 bases. CDR3 sequence: CASRLTAMNTEAFF. The CDR3 DNA is TGCGCCAGCAGGTTGACAGCAATGAACACTGAAGCTTTCTTT.

The chain links TRBV28 to TRBJ1-6; tentative D call: TRBD1 (5 bases). Germline-derived CDR1 and CDR2 are MDHEN and SYDVKM. The CDR3 runs to 15 residues. With 2 bases removed from V and 5 bases from J, the gap between germline ends came to 10 bases. The CDR3 DNA reads as TGTGCCAGCAGTTTAGATGGGGGGAATAATTCACCCCTCCACTTT. Translation: CASSLDGGNNSPLHF.

The rearrangement links TRBV21-1 to TRBJ1-5; TRBD1, the table's D call, was not compared with the DNA. TRBV21-1 corresponds to a pseudogene. This CDR3 contains 13 residues. The CDR3 protein is CASEDRARQPQHF. As DNA, the CDR3 is TGTGCCAGCGAAGACAGGGCTCGGCAGCCCCAGCATTTT.

The chain combines TRBV5-1 with TRBJ1-6, with TRBD1 as a possible D gene (5 bases). V was trimmed by 4 bases and J by 0 bases, leaving 11 bases between them. Germline loops: CDR1 SGHRS, CDR2 YFSETQ. This CDR3 is 16 amino acids long. CDR3 sequence: CASSPGGSSYNSPLHF. CDR3 in DNA: TGCGCCAGCAGCCCTGGGGGGAGCTCCTATAATTCACCCCTCCACTTT.

J is TRBJ1-2 and V is TRBV19; 7 positions match TRBD1. Trimming removed 11 bases from V and 4 bases from J; junction bases left unmatched: 7. There are 12 residues in the CDR3. Germline values: CDR1 LNHDA, CDR2 SQIVND (reference sequence). The CDR3 is CAVQGSGYGYTF. The CDR3, as DNA: TGTGCCGTACAGGGGTCGGGCTATGGCTACACCTTC.

This rearrangement joins TRBV5-4 to TRBJ1-1; possibly TRBD1 for D (5 bases). V lost 4 bases and J lost 4, with 14 bases in between. This CDR3 spans 14 amino acids. Germline V gene lookup returns CDR1 SGHNT and CDR2 YYREEE (reference sequence). The CDR3 coding sequence is TGTGCCAGCAGCGACGTCGGGGGGTTCACTGAAGCTTTCTTT. Residues: CASSDVGGFTEAFF.

The chain combines TRBV29-1 with TRBJ2-3; 11 bases line up with TRBD2. Germline V gene data show CDR1 as SQVTM and CDR2 as ANQGSEA. This CDR3 is 18 amino acids long. V lost 3 bases, J lost 3 bases, and 14 bases stayed unmatched. The CDR3 spells CSVEGGGISSGRTDTQYF. For the CDR3, the DNA is TGCAGCGTTGAGGGTGGGGGGATTTCTAGCGGGAGGACAGATACGCAGTATTTT.

A single count supports this clone. The junction differs from germline at one of its ends, possibly a read error. The chain combines TRBV6-1 with TRBJ2-7, with TRBD2 matching 10 bases. From germline, CDR1 is MNHNS and CDR2 SASEGT. The CDR3 is 16 amino acids. The CDR3 region has the DNA TGTGCCAGCAGTAAAGCCTTTAGCGGGAGGTCTCGGGAGCAGTACTTC. This translates into CASSKAFSGRSREQYF.

V and J are TRBV19 and TRBJ2-1; 11 bases line up with TRBD2. Germline V lookup: CDR1 LNHDA, CDR2 SQIVND (reference sequence). This CDR3 contains 15 residues. Losses at the gene ends were 7 bases for V and 2 bases for J; bases not matched to a gene: 4. Written as DNA, the CDR3 is TGTGCCAGTATCAGGACTAGCGGGCCCTACAATGAGCAGTTCTTC. Translated, it gives CASIRTSGPYNEQFF.

This clone has a single count. V usage is TRBV7-9 and J usage is TRBJ2-1, with 9 bases that match TRBD2. The CDR3 length is 15 residues. V shed 4 bases, J shed 4 bases, and the junction held 5 bases outside the gene matches. Germline CDR1 SEHNR, CDR2 FQNEAQ (reference sequence). As DNA, the CDR3 is TGTGCCAGCAGCTCCCCCCTAGCGGGGTACAATGAGCAGTTCTTC. It translates to CASSSPLAGYNEQFF.

The chain joins TRBV6-6 to TRBJ1-2; TRBD1 matches at 9 bases. V shed 2 bases, J shed 3 bases, and the junction held 7 bases outside the gene matches. The CDR3 consists of 16 residues. Germline CDR1 and CDR2: MNHNY and SVGAGI (reference sequence). CDR3: CASSYQQGALDYGYTF. CDR3 DNA sequence: TGTGCCAGCAGTTACCAACAGGGGGCGCTTGACTATGGCTACACCTTC.

This chain links TRBV30 with TRBJ1-1, with TRBD1 identical over 9 bases. The trim removed 3 bases at V and 4 bases at J, leaving 3 bases unmatched. The CDR3 runs to 13 residues. The germline CDR1 and CDR2 sequences are GTSNPN and SVGIG (reference sequence). The CDR3 protein is CAWRGQGSTEAFF. The CDR3 region has the DNA TGTGCCTGGAGGGGACAGGGAAGCACTGAAGCTTTCTTT.

CDR3 nucleotide sequence: TGTGCCAGCAGCCAAGATCGGAACGGGGGGGTAGACAATGAGCAGTTCTTC. It translates to CASSQDRNGGVDNEQFF. The chain carries TRBV4-2 and TRBJ2-1; TRBD2 matches 8 bases. CDR1 LGHNA and CDR2 YNFKEQ come from the germline V gene. The J segment lost 5 bases and the V segment lost 0 bases, leaving 9 bases of the junction unmatched. This CDR3 contains 17 residues.

The chain is built from TRBV5-1 and TRBJ2-7; D perhaps matches TRBD1 (5 bases). Trimming took off 1 base at V and 2 bases at J, with 7 bases between the two ends. Germline V gene data show CDR1 as SGHRS and CDR2 as YFSETQ. CDR3 length: 13 residues. DNA of the CDR3: TGCGCCAGCAGCTTGACAGGAGCCTACGAGCAGTACTTC. Its protein is CASSLTGAYEQYF.

This chain connects TRBV7-8 to TRBJ2-1, with 11 nucleotides matching TRBD2. This CDR3 is 15 amino acids long. The junction had 9 bases not matched to a gene; V was cut back by 5 bases and J by 9 bases. The germline V gene has CDR1 SGHVS and CDR2 FQNEAQ. CDR3 sequence reads: CASSPLAGEGGEQFF. CDR3 DNA sequence: TGTGCCAGCAGCCCACTAGCGGGAGAAGGCGGTGAGCAGTTCTTC.

This clone was observed a single time. This chain connects TRBV27 to TRBJ2-4, with D tentatively TRBD1 (8 bases). V shed 4 bases and J shed 3 bases, with 16 bases lying between them. CDR1 is MNHEY, CDR2 SMNVEV, per germline (reference sequence). The CDR3 extends over 16 amino acids. The CDR3 is CASSSQGGLGKNIQYF. DNA for the CDR3: TGTGCCAGCAGTTCACAGGGGGGGTTAGGCAAAAACATTCAGTACTTC.

This sequence joins TRBV10-3 and TRBJ2-1, with D possibly matching TRBD1 (6 bases). Looked up from germline, CDR1 is ENHRY and CDR2 is SYGVKD. The CDR3 loop spans 15 amino acids. Trimming pared 6 bases from V and 0 bases from J, leaving 12 bases between. The CDR3 is CAIRVDSSSYNEQFF. As DNA, the CDR3 is TGTGCCATCAGGGTGGACAGTTCCTCCTACAATGAGCAGTTCTTC.